This T cell receptor beta chain was documented in a study of T cells in Graves' hyperthyroidism and ophthalmopathy. CDR1 and CDR2 from the germline V gene are SGHAT and FQNNGV. With V trimmed by 3 bases and J by 4 bases, 19 bases remained unmatched. There are 20 residues in the CDR3. At least ten counts were recorded for this clonotype. Amplified TCR beta CDR3 regions derived from RNA transcripts. The HTBI set primed first-round TCR CDR3 RT-PCR. TCRdb analysed the multiplex PCR reads with MiXCR anew, one entry per CDR3 protein. The table lists under 300,000 distinct CDR3 sequences, 12% to 15% of them singletons.

This TCR was sampled from a woman aged 50 to 60 with Graves' hyperthyroidism that later progressed to Graves' ophthalmopathy. V is TRBV11-2 and J is TRBJ2-1; 9 nucleotides line up with TRBD2. The sequenced sample was blood. CDR3 loop: CASSFPGLAFKPPGYNEQFF. Here the CDR3 DNA reads TGTGCCAGCAGCTTCCCCGGACTAGCGTTTAAGCCCCCCGGGTACAATGAGCAGTTCTTC.